The 10 T cell receptor beta chains in this list originate from one sample, sequenced in a study of OX40 agonist ivuxolimab in advanced cancers. Clones were sequenced by immunoSEQ multiplex PCR, and TCRdb holds only the in-frame ones, with some missing. This table has approximately 120,000 clones, 85% to 95% appearing once. The specimen comprised CD4+ or CD8+ T cells sorted from blood, sampled in a trial of the OX40 agonist ivuxolimab. These receptor sequences come from an adult with an advanced solid tumor such as melanoma, head and neck, liver or kidney cancer.

V is TRBV9 and J is TRBJ1-2; no clear D. The CDR3 contains 14 residues. Germline V gives CDR1 SGDLS, CDR2 YYNGEE. V lost 3 bases and J 4 bases, leaving 13 bases between the germline ends. The CDR3 DNA is TGTGCCAGCAGCGAGGCCGGGAGGGCCTATGGCTACACCTTC. Encoded protein: CASSEAGRAYGYTF.

CDR3 DNA sequence: TGTGCCTGGGATCGGCCAGGGACAGGCCCGAAAAACTCTGGAAACACCATATATTTT. This encodes CAWDRPGTGPKNSGNTIYF. The chain joins TRBV30 to TRBJ1-3; 8 bases line up with TRBD1. CDR1 GTSNPN and CDR2 SVGIG come from the germline V gene (reference sequence). The V and J ends lost 5 bases and 0 bases, in that order; junction bases with no gene match: 18. The CDR3 length is 19 residues.

The chain carries TRBV4-1 and TRBJ2-7; the match to TRBD1 covers 8 bases. The V gene's germline CDR1 is MGHRA and CDR2 YSYEKL. The junction had 5 bases not matched to a gene; V was cut back by 4 bases and J by 3 bases. There are 14 residues in the CDR3. CDR3 region: CASSRNRGDYEQYF. The CDR3 DNA is TGCGCCAGCAGCCGAAACAGGGGGGACTACGAGCAGTACTTC.

The rearrangement links TRBV18 to TRBJ2-7, with D perhaps being TRBD1 or TRBD2 (5 bases each). CDR1 and CDR2 (germline): KGHSH, LQKENI. V was trimmed by 3 bases and J by 2 bases, leaving 14 bases between them. The CDR3 is 15 amino acids. CDR3 sequence reads: CASSPGSGRTYEQYF. CDR3 nucleotide sequence: TGTGCCAGCTCACCGGGCTCGGGACGGACCTACGAGCAGTACTTC.

The chain joins TRBV28 to TRBJ2-7, with 7 positions matching TRBD2. CDR3 length equals 14 residues. Unmatched junction bases numbered 9, after V lost 7 bases and J lost 3 bases. Germline V gene lookup returns CDR1 MDHEN and CDR2 SYDVKM. This CDR3 reads CASTMGGKLYEQYF. CDR3 in DNA: TGTGCCAGCACCATGGGAGGGAAACTCTACGAGCAGTACTTC.

This chain links TRBV18 with TRBJ1-4; D is unresolved. The germline V gene encodes CDR1 KGHSH and CDR2 LQKENI. V was pared by 1 base and J by 0 bases, with 9 bases between. The CDR3 runs to 16 residues. The CDR3 DNA reads TGTGCCAGCTCACCACTAAATCCCTCAACTAATGAAAAACTGTTTTTT. This gives the protein CASSPLNPSTNEKLFF.

J is TRBJ2-5 and V is TRBV20-1, with TRBD2 as a possible D gene (6 bases). The closer fit of TRBJ2-7 to the DNA end suggests the J call may be wrong. CDR3 length: 11 residues. Germline V gives CDR1 DFQATT, CDR2 SNEGSKA (reference sequence). The CDR3 coding sequence is TGCAGTGCTCCGAGCGGGTACGAGCAGTACTTC. This translates into CSAPSGYEQYF.

The V and J genes are TRBV6-1 and TRBJ1-4, with 7 nucleotides matching TRBD1. The CDR3 runs to 14 residues. The trim removed 6 bases at V and 4 bases at J, leaving 5 bases unmatched. From germline, CDR1 is MNHNS and CDR2 SASEGT. Here the CDR3 reads CASSDRDRNEKLFF. CDR3 nucleotides: TGTGCCAGCAGCGACAGGGATCGTAATGAAAAACTGTTTTTT.

This sequence joins TRBV10-3 and TRBJ1-2; 11 bases agree with TRBD1. There are 22 residues in the CDR3. The trim removed 3 bases at V and 4 bases at J, leaving 25 bases unmatched. The V gene's germline CDR1 is ENHRY and CDR2 SYGVKD. The CDR3 DNA is TGTGCCATCAGTGACTATATAAAAGTAGGGTCGGGACAGGGGGTAATGCGCTATGGCTACACCTTC. It codes for CAISDYIKVGSGQGVMRYGYTF.

This chain uses TRBV5-4 with TRBJ1-4, with D perhaps TRBD1 (6 bases). V was trimmed by 5 bases and J by 5 bases, leaving 19 bases between them. The CDR3 sequence is 16 residues long. Germline values: CDR1 SGHNT, CDR2 YYREEE (reference sequence). Written as DNA, the CDR3 is TGTGCCAGCAGGACAGGAGGAGGGACGGTGAATGAAAAACTGTTTTTT. It yields the protein CASRTGGGTVNEKLFF.